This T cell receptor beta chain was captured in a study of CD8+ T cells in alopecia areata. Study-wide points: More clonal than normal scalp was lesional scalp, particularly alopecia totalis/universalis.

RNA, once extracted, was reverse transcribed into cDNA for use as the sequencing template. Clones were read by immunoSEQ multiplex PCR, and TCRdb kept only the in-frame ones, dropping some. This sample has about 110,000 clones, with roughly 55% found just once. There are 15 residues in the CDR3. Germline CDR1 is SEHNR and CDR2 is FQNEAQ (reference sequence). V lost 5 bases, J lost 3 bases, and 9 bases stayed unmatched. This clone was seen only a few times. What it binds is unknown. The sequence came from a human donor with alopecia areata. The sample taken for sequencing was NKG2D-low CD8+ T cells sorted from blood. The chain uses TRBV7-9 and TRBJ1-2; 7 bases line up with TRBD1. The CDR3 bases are TGTGCCAGCAGCACGTACAGGGGCGGCTACTATGGCTACACCTTC. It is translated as CASSTYRGGYYGYTF.